The entry that follows covers one TCR beta chain sequence. Sequenced by immunoSEQ multiplex PCR; TCRdb stores in-frame clones only, minus some. The profile shows 400,000 to 450,000 clones, roughly 89% of them singletons. Trimming took 6 bases from V and 6 from J; bases not matched to a gene: 16. In germline, CDR1 is LNHDA, CDR2 SQIVND (reference sequence). The CDR3 totals 17 residues. This entry comes from a study of blood T cell repertoires in COVID-19. J is TRBJ2-3 and V is TRBV19; 9 bases line up with TRBD2. The receptor's source is a man aged 18-30 years with COVID-19, enrolled during active disease. The sample was peripheral blood. The CDR3 DNA sequence: TGTGCCAGTAGCCGACCCCCAAGCGGGAGGAAGGTCGATACGCAGTATTTT. This gives the protein CASSRPPSGRKVDTQYF.